One and the same sample provided the 22 T cell receptor beta chains below, sequenced in a study of Graves' ophthalmopathy and Graves' hyperthyroidism. Amplifying from RNA transcripts, the study obtained TCR beta CDR3 regions. RT-PCR with HTBI primers came first, then second-round multiplex PCR. TCRdb redid the calling of the multiplex PCR reads with MiXCR, one entry per CDR3 protein. Altogether hundreds of thousands of distinct CDR3 sequences are present, about 21% being singletons, with the ten largest covering around 3.2%. Sequences were obtained from peripheral blood. The receptors originated from a woman in her late teens or twenties with stable Graves' hyperthyroidism.

The chain recombines TRBV18 with TRBJ2-5; D is perhaps TRBD2 (6 bases). CDR1 is KGHSH and CDR2 is LQKENI in the germline V gene. The V gene lost 1 base and the J gene lost 6 bases, with 18 bases spanning the gap. The CDR3 consists of 16 residues. DNA of the CDR3: TGTGCCAGCTCACCACGGGTTCAGGGACTGGCGAAGACCCAGTACTTC. Its translation: CASSPRVQGLAKTQYF.

This clonotype was seen many times. J is TRBJ2-5 and V is TRBV4-1; 8 bases agree with TRBD1. This CDR3 comprises 17 residues. The V and J ends lost 6 bases and 4 bases, in that order; junction bases with no gene match: 16. Germline CDR1 and CDR2: MGHRA and YSYEKL. The chain's CDR3 is CASSRFGQGIMGETQYF. CDR3 DNA sequence: TGCGCCAGCAGTCGATTTGGACAGGGCATTATGGGAGAGACCCAGTACTTC.

This chain links TRBV6-2 or TRBV6-3 with TRBJ2-7, with 8 bases fitting TRBD1. With 2 bases clipped from V and 5 bases from J, the junction kept 5 bases outside the gene matches. This CDR3 has 14 residues. Germline-derived CDR1 and CDR2 are MNHEY and SVGEGT. This CDR3 is CASSYGQGVDEQYF. In nucleotides, the CDR3 is TGTGCCAGCAGTTACGGACAGGGAGTCGACGAGCAGTACTTC.

This clonotype was recorded a few times. V usage is TRBV2 and J usage is TRBJ1-1, with 7 bases lining up with TRBD1. The ends lost 5 bases at V and 6 bases at J; junction bases unmatched: 9. CDR1 and CDR2 from the germline V gene are SNHLY and FYNNEI. This CDR3 is 14 amino acids long. In DNA, the CDR3 is TGTGCCAGCAGTCGGGACAGTTCGGTCGCTGAAGCTTTCTTT. Protein product: CASSRDSSVAEAFF. The full variable domain, completed using reference TRBV2 and TRBJ1-1, is EPEVTQTPSHQVTQMGQEVILRCVPISNHLYFYWYRQILGQKVEFLVSFYNNEISEKSEIFDDQFSVERPDGSNFTLKIRSTKLEDSAMYFCASSRDSSVAEAFFGQGTRLTVV.

This clonotype has ten or more counts. The CDR3 sequence: CASSLTWKGTEAFF. The CDR3 DNA follows: TGTGCCAGCAGTCTCACATGGAAAGGGACTGAAGCTTTCTTT. The chain employs TRBV12-3 or TRBV12-4 and TRBJ1-1; D is uncertain. V dropped 5 bases and J dropped 5 bases, with 15 bases sitting between them. This CDR3 region has 14 residues.

This clonotype was observed a few times. J is TRBJ1-1 and V is TRBV11-3, with TRBD1 identical over 7 bases. This CDR3 has 15 amino acids. The J segment lost 5 bases and the V segment lost 3 bases, leaving 9 bases of the junction unmatched. Germline lookup yields CDR1 SGHNT and CDR2 YENEEA. The CDR3 sequence: CASSFRQGGWTEAFF. For the CDR3, the DNA is TGTGCCAGCAGCTTTAGGCAGGGGGGTTGGACTGAAGCTTTCTTT.

This rearrangement joins TRBV20-1 to TRBJ2-5; 8 bases map to TRBD2. This CDR3 spans 12 amino acids. CDR1 and CDR2 (germline): DFQATT, SNEGSKA (reference sequence). V lost 6 bases to trimming and J lost 2 bases; unmatched junction nucleotides: 2. The CDR3 DNA reads TGCAGTGCCGGGACTAGTCAAGAGACCCAGTACTTC. Its translation: CSAGTSQETQYF.

This clonotype was found many times. The chain joins TRBV3-1 to TRBJ1-2, with 8 positions matching TRBD1. CDR3 length: 16 amino acids. Per the germline V gene, CDR1 is LGHDT and CDR2 is YNNKEL (reference sequence). The V segment lost 0 bases and the J segment 4 bases; nucleotides outside the gene matches: 7. The CDR3 loop is CASSQDTTGVGYGYTF. As DNA, the CDR3 is TGTGCCAGCAGCCAAGACACGACAGGGGTGGGCTATGGCTACACCTTC.

The J gene is TRBJ1-3, the V gene TRBV20-1; no clear D gene. Germline-derived CDR1 and CDR2 are DFQATT and SNEGSKA (reference sequence). The germline V and J ends were trimmed by 2 bases and 6 bases, with 5 bases remaining between them. This CDR3 comprises 11 residues. This CDR3 is CSARSLNTIYF. The CDR3, as DNA: TGCAGTGCTAGATCGTTAAACACCATATATTTT.

The V gene is TRBV28, the J gene TRBJ1-1, with D unclear. Trimming shortened V by 8 bases and J by 7 bases, and 14 bases separated the two germline ends. Germline lookup yields CDR1 MDHEN and CDR2 SYDVKM. The CDR3 extends over 12 amino acids. CDR3 nucleotides: TGTGCCAGCTTCTCGTATCCCGATGAAGCTTTCTTT. The encoded protein is CASFSYPDEAFF.

The chain links TRBV20-1 to TRBJ2-7, with TRBD2 matching over 8 bases. Per germline, CDR1 DFQATT and CDR2 SNEGSKA (reference sequence). V trimming: 1 base; J trimming: 7 bases; junction bases outside the gene matches: 27. CDR3 length: 20 amino acids. The CDR3 loop reads CSARVEPGLRTGGTPWEQYF. The DNA of the CDR3 is TGCAGTGCTAGAGTGGAACCGGGACTTCGAACGGGGGGGACCCCGTGGGAGCAGTACTTC.

This clonotype was seen ten or more times. The chain carries TRBV12-3 or TRBV12-4 and TRBJ2-5; 10 nucleotides match TRBD2. J gave up 1 base and V 7 bases, and 9 bases lay outside the gene matches. CDR3 length: 16 residues. The CDR3 nucleotides are TGTGCCAGCACCTTGGGAGCGGGGGGGACCCAAGAGACCCAGTACTTC. Amino acid sequence: CASTLGAGGTQETQYF.

Only a few counts were recorded for this clonotype. Lacking the conserved final phenylalanine or tryptophan, this CDR3 likely reflects a read error. The chain joins TRBV18 to TRBJ1-1; 7 bases are a match to TRBD1. The CDR3 has 15 amino acids. The germline V gene encodes CDR1 KGHSH and CDR2 LQKENI. The trim removed 6 bases at V and 6 bases at J, leaving 13 bases unmatched. DNA for the CDR3: TGTGCCAGCTCCCCAGACAGGGTGCAAGGGCCTGAAGCTTTCTCT. Its protein product is CASSPDRVQGPEAFS.

Many counts were recorded for this clonotype. The chain joins TRBV4-1 to TRBJ1-5, with TRBD1 matching over 7 bases. CDR3 size: 20 residues. The V gene end was trimmed by 2 bases and the J gene end by 0 bases; junction bases not matched to a gene: 16. The germline gives CDR1 MGHRA, CDR2 YSYEKL. The DNA for the CDR3 is TGCGCCAGCAGCCAACAATTTGCCGCGGGAGGGGGCAGTAGCAATCAGCCCCAGCATTTT. Encoded protein: CASSQQFAAGGGSSNQPQHF.

V and J are TRBV5-6 and TRBJ1-5; 8 bases align to TRBD1. The CDR3 spans 18 residues. J was trimmed by 2 bases and V by 1 base; bases with no gene match: 11. The V gene's germline CDR1 is SGHDT and CDR2 YYEEEE. CDR3 residues: CASSLKPDRGLCNQPQHF. As DNA, the CDR3 is TGTGCCAGCAGCTTGAAGCCCGACAGGGGATTGTGCAATCAGCCCCAGCATTTT.

This clonotype appeared many times. The V gene is TRBV7-9, the J gene TRBJ2-7; no definite D call. CDR1 SEHNR and CDR2 FQNEAQ come from the germline V gene (reference sequence). The CDR3 contains 14 residues. V shed 1 base and J shed 3 bases, with 10 bases lying between them. CDR3 residues: CASSLEEMYYEQYF. The CDR3 DNA follows: TGTGCCAGCAGCTTAGAGGAGATGTACTACGAGCAGTACTTC.

This clonotype was recorded at least ten times. The chain has TRBV12-3 or TRBV12-4 and TRBJ1-5, with 7 positions matching TRBD1. The CDR3 consists of 16 residues. Trimming removed 4 bases from V and 5 bases from J; junction bases left unmatched: 11. CDR3 nucleotide sequence: TGTGCCAGCAGTTCCCGGCGACAGGGTTTCCATCAGCCCCAGCATTTT. Translated, it gives CASSSRRQGFHQPQHF.

This clonotype showed up many times. The chain couples TRBV20-1 to TRBJ1-5; D perhaps matches TRBD1 (6 bases). The V gene's germline CDR1 is DFQATT and CDR2 SNEGSKA (reference sequence). V was trimmed by 6 bases and J by 4 bases, leaving 10 bases between them. The CDR3 has 12 residues. CDR3 in amino acids: CSADGQNQPQHF. The CDR3 region has the DNA TGCAGTGCGGACGGACAGAATCAGCCCCAGCATTTT.

This clonotype turned up a few times. CDR3 residues: CASSRDRVLHF. CDR3 DNA sequence: TGTGCCAGCAGCCGGGACCGTGTCCTCCACTTT. The chain is built from TRBV3-1 and TRBJ1-6; the D gene is possibly TRBD1 (5 bases). Trimming shortened V by 4 bases and J by 15 bases, and 10 bases separated the two germline ends. This CDR3 contains 11 residues. Looked up from germline, CDR1 is LGHDT and CDR2 is YNNKEL (reference sequence).

This clonotype was recorded at least ten times. One end of the junction fails to match germline, which may point to a read error. The chain carries TRBV27 and TRBJ2-4; D ambiguous. CDR1 and CDR2 (germline): MNHEY, SMNVEV (reference sequence). This CDR3 spans 13 amino acids. The CDR3 DNA is TGTGCCAGCAGGGCCTTAGCCAAAAACATTAAGTACTTC. Translating gives CASRALAKNIKYF.

This clonotype came up many times. The CDR3 region has the DNA TGTGCCAGCAGCCTGCGACAGGGGTATGGAGAGACCCAGTACTTC. As protein: CASSLRQGYGETQYF. The V and J genes are TRBV7-3 and TRBJ2-5, with 8 bases identical to TRBD1. V shed 5 bases and J 4 bases; nucleotides not matched to a gene: 9. This CDR3 has 15 residues. Germline loops: CDR1 SGHTA, CDR2 FQGTGA.

This clonotype came up many times. The chain is built from TRBV18 and TRBJ1-3; no firm D call. Per germline, CDR1 KGHSH and CDR2 LQKENI. V was clipped by 0 bases and J by 0 bases, with 9 bases between them. There are 16 residues in the CDR3. CDR3 DNA: TGTGCCAGCTCACCACCGGAGTTTCCCTCTGGAAACACCATATATTTT. Its protein is CASSPPEFPSGNTIYF. Complete variable domain (other parts from reference TRBV18 and TRBJ1-3): NAGVMQNPRHLVRRRGQEARLRCSPMKGHSHVYWYRQLPEEGLKFMVYLQKENIIDESGMPKERFSAEFPKEGPSILRIQQVVRGDSAAYFCASSPPEFPSGNTIYFGEGSWLTVV.